One TCR beta chain is described in this entry. Its antigen is undetermined. The data derive from a study of T cell responses to AZD1222 COVID-19 vaccine. Study-level results: Spike-specific TCR breadth and depth rose after two AZD1222 doses. Sampled repertoires all dated from after the peak T cell response.

Germline-derived CDR1 and CDR2 are SNHLY and FYNNEI. The CDR3 is 15 amino acids. V lost 7 bases and J lost 3; bases outside the gene matches: 5. Here immunoSEQ multiplex PCR was the method, and the copy in TCRdb shows in-frame clones only, minus some. The sample has 150,000 or so clones; around 90% are singletons. V is TRBV2 and J is TRBJ2-6; TRBD1 matches at 8 bases. The source is an adult who received the AZD1222 COVID-19 vaccine. The source material was peripheral blood, sampled 28 days after the second AZD1222 dose. CDR3 amino acids: CASTQGAHGANVLTF. The CDR3 DNA reads TGTGCCAGCACCCAGGGGGCTCATGGGGCCAACGTCCTGACTTTC.